The 17 T cell receptor beta chains below come from one sample, sequenced in a study of CD8 T cells in Susac syndrome. When the RNA was reverse transcribed, random hexamers were used with an input of about 0.5 to 1 ug. MiXCR was run by TCRdb on the immunoSEQ multiplex PCR reads, yielding one entry per CDR3 protein. The sample consists of 210,000 or so distinct CDR3 sequences, around 93% of them appearing once. Material for sequencing was CD4+ T cells from PBMCs. These TCRs come from a human donor with Susac syndrome.

V and J are TRBV6-4 and TRBJ1-6; the D gene is possibly TRBD1 (6 bases). The germline V and J ends were trimmed by 2 bases and 8 bases, with 7 bases remaining between them. Germline V lookup: CDR1 MRHNA, CDR2 SNTAGT. This CDR3 has 13 amino acids. The CDR3 bases are TGTGCCAGCAGTGACAGGGGGGATTCACCCCTCCACTTT. Protein: CASSDRGDSPLHF.

V is TRBV20-1 and J is TRBJ2-3; no firm D call. V was cut by 6 bases and J by 0 bases, with 10 bases left in between. The CDR3 spans 13 residues. Germline-derived CDR1 and CDR2 are DFQATT and SNEGSKA (reference sequence). The CDR3 bases are TGCAGTGCCCTCCGGTCGAGCACAGATACGCAGTATTTT. It encodes CSALRSSTDTQYF.

V usage is TRBV2 and J usage is TRBJ2-7; D is unresolved. Germline CDR1 is SNHLY and CDR2 is FYNNEI. There are 12 residues in the CDR3. Trimming took off 3 bases at V and 3 bases at J, with 6 bases between the two ends. The CDR3 here is CASSDYLYEQYF. DNA for the CDR3: TGTGCCAGCAGTGATTATCTCTACGAGCAGTACTTC.

The chain employs TRBV18 and TRBJ2-7; no firm D call. V gave up 6 bases and J gave up 2 bases, with 14 bases separating them. Germline CDR1 KGHSH, CDR2 LQKENI. The CDR3 spans 14 residues. The CDR3 is CASSFSEKTYEQYF. DNA for the CDR3: TGTGCCAGCTCTTTCTCGGAGAAGACCTACGAGCAGTACTTC.

The chain carries TRBV6-2 or TRBV6-3 and TRBJ2-1; D not resolved. Germline loops: CDR1 MNHEY, CDR2 SVGEGT. V was trimmed by 6 bases and J by 3 bases, leaving 9 bases between them. The CDR3 is 13 amino acids. For the CDR3, the DNA is TGTGCCAGCAGAGGGCGGAACTACAATGAGCAGTTCTTC. Its protein is CASRGRNYNEQFF.

The chain employs TRBV30 and TRBJ1-1, with a weak D call TRBD1 (5 bases). Germline CDR1 GTSNPN, CDR2 SVGIG (reference sequence). The CDR3 length is 13 residues. Trimming removed 1 base from V and 6 bases from J, with 12 bases in between. CDR3 bases: TGTGCCTGGAGTGCCACAGGCTGGGCTGAAGCTTTCTTT. It yields the protein CAWSATGWAEAFF. Using reference TRBV30 and TRBJ1-1 for the parts outside the CDR3, the full variable domain is SQTIHQWPATLVQPVGSPLSLECTVEGTSNPNLYWYRQAAGRGLQLLFYSVGIGQISSEVPQNLSASRPQDRQFILSSKKLLLSDSGFYLCAWSATGWAEAFFGQGTRLTVV.

The chain carries TRBV20-1 and TRBJ2-1; 8 nucleotides agree with TRBD2. The germline CDR1 and CDR2 sequences are DFQATT and SNEGSKA (reference sequence). V shed 0 bases and J 7 bases; nucleotides not matched to a gene: 5. The CDR3 totals 14 residues. CDR3 residues: CSARDLSGGNEQFF. For the CDR3, the DNA is TGCAGTGCTAGAGATCTAAGCGGGGGTAATGAGCAGTTCTTC.

The chain carries TRBV5-1 and TRBJ2-4; D is undetermined. This CDR3 has 14 amino acids. CDR1 and CDR2 from the germline V gene are SGHRS and YFSETQ. Trimming removed 1 base from V and 7 bases from J, with 12 bases in between. The CDR3 DNA sequence: TGCGCCAGCAGCTTGTCGGCCAGCCCTAACATTCAGTACTTC. It yields the protein CASSLSASPNIQYF.

V gene TRBV5-6 combines with J gene TRBJ2-1, with 7 bases aligning to TRBD1. Per germline, CDR1 SGHDT and CDR2 YYEEEE. The CDR3 has 14 amino acids. Trimming cost V 5 bases and J 5 bases; bases outside gene matches: 7. The CDR3, as DNA: TGTGCCAGCAGAGACGCCGGGACAGACAATGAGCAGTTCTTC. This codes for CASRDAGTDNEQFF.

V and J are TRBV25-1 and TRBJ2-1, with 8 bases fitting TRBD2. The CDR3 runs to 15 residues. V dropped 2 bases and J dropped 4; count of bases not matched to a gene: 4. The V gene's germline CDR1 is MGHDK and CDR2 SYGVNS. Here the CDR3 reads CASSEMLAGYNEQFF. The CDR3 DNA follows: TGTGCCAGCAGTGAAATGCTAGCGGGTTACAATGAGCAGTTCTTC.

In this sample, this clonotype turned up once. The V gene is TRBV28, the J gene TRBJ1-3, with TRBD1 as a possible D gene (5 bases). Germline V gives CDR1 MDHEN, CDR2 SYDVKM. The CDR3 is 16 residues long. The ends were cut back, 4 bases at V and 0 bases at J, with 13 bases in the middle. The CDR3 here is CASSSGTVGSGNTIYF. The DNA for the CDR3 is TGTGCCAGCAGTTCGGGGACGGTCGGCTCTGGAAACACCATATATTTT.

The chain is built from TRBV6-5 and TRBJ1-5; D unclear. The V gene's germline CDR1 is MNHEY and CDR2 SVGAGI. V lost 0 bases to trimming and J lost 1 base, with 7 bases between them. The CDR3 totals 15 residues. CDR3 protein: CASSYSASSNQPQHF. The CDR3 bases are TGTGCCAGCAGTTACTCTGCCAGCAGCAATCAGCCCCAGCATTTT.

V usage is TRBV7-2 and J usage is TRBJ2-5; tentative D call: TRBD1 (5 bases). V lost 5 bases and J lost 5, with 12 bases in between. The CDR3 has 13 amino acids. Germline CDR1 and CDR2: SGHTA and FQGNSA. The CDR3 nucleotides read TGTGCCAGCAGCCCACAGGTGATGGAGACCCAGTACTTC. Protein: CASSPQVMETQYF.

This rearrangement joins TRBV5-1 to TRBJ2-7, with unresolved D. The CDR3 totals 14 residues. Trimming left V 5 bases short and J 4 bases short, with 16 bases between. The germline CDR1 and CDR2 sequences are SGHRS and YFSETQ. CDR3 DNA sequence: TGCGCCAGCAGTCGGAGAGCGTCGGTTTACGAGCAGTACTTC. This codes for CASSRRASVYEQYF.

The rearrangement links TRBV20-1 to TRBJ2-4; TRBD2 agrees at 12 bases. CDR1 is DFQATT and CDR2 is SNEGSKA in the germline V gene (reference sequence). V lost 2 bases, J lost 1 base, and 3 bases stayed unmatched. The CDR3 length is 16 residues. The CDR3 here is CSARSSGGEAKNIQYF. DNA for the CDR3: TGCAGTGCTAGATCTAGCGGGGGGGAGGCCAAAAACATTCAGTACTTC.

This clonotype was found once. The chain employs TRBV29-1 and TRBJ1-4; D remains ambiguous. The CDR3 runs to 13 residues. Trimming removed 6 bases from V and 0 bases from J, with 8 bases in between. From germline, CDR1 is SQVTM and CDR2 ANQGSEA. DNA of the CDR3: TGCAGCGTGTATGGAGCAACTAATGAAAAACTGTTTTTT. This encodes CSVYGATNEKLFF.

V and J are TRBV10-3 and TRBJ2-5; TRBD2 agrees at 8 bases. The CDR3 is 14 residues long. CDR1 and CDR2 (germline): ENHRY, SYGVKD. Unmatched junction bases numbered 9, after V lost 10 bases and J lost 2 bases. CDR3 coding DNA: TGTGCCACCACTAGCGGAGAGCTTCAAGAGACCCAGTACTTC. Its translation: CATTSGELQETQYF.